Listed below are T cell receptor beta chains from one sample, sequenced in a study of response to subunit inactivated influenza vaccine. TCRdb processed the RT-PCR reads anew with MiXCR; each CDR3 protein has one entry. The table has hundreds of thousands of distinct CDR3 sequences, around 13% seen once. The sample was PBMCs from blood, taken around 14 days before vaccination. All receptors come from a man in his fifties or sixties who received an inactivated influenza vaccine. CDR3s include the opening cysteine and the closing phenylalanine or tryptophan. A D gene is named only where the DNA matches it firmly. Size tells how often a clone was seen (once, few, many) or the class of an expanded clone, and some rows leave it out.

TRBJ1-2	TRBV20-1	NA	NA	CSARGTVTYTF	TGCAGTGCTAGAGGAACGGTAACCTACACCTTC
TRBJ2-7	TRBV20-1	NA	NA	CSARARGKTTYEQYF	TGCAGTGCTAGGGCCAGAGGTAAAACTACCTACGAGCAGTACTTC
TRBJ1-2	TRBV20-1	few	NA	CSARRGDYGYTF	TGCAGTGCTAGGAGGGGTGACTATGGCTACACCTTC
TRBJ2-7	TRBV12-3/TRBV12-4	few	TRBD1	CASSMGQGLEQYF	TGTGCCAGCAGTATGGGACAGGGGCTCGAGCAGTACTTC
TRBJ2-2	TRBV12-3/TRBV12-4	many	NA	CASSLVSGSTGELFF	TGTGCCAGCAGTTTAGTTTCGGGGAGCACCGGGGAGCTGTTTTTT
TRBJ1-1	TRBV7-9	many	NA	CASSADRGVASFF	TGTGCCAGCAGCGCCGATCGAGGGGTCGCGTCTTTCTTT
TRBJ2-2	TRBV4-3	NA	TRBD2	CASSQQPGLGGTGELFF	TGCGCCAGCAGCCAACAACCGGGACTAGGGGGCACCGGGGAGCTGTTTTTT
TRBJ2-5	TRBV4-3	NA	NA	CASSQTVGRAETQYF	TGCGCCAGCAGCCAGACGGTGGGCAGGGCCGAGACCCAGTACTTC
TRBJ1-6	TRBV20-1	NA	NA	CSAQAQGPAGSPLHF	TGCAGTGCTCAGGCCCAGGGGCCGGCCGGGTCACCCCTCCACTTT
TRBJ2-1	TRBV15	NA	TRBD2	CATSRDLASGRYYNEQFF	TGTGCCACCAGCAGAGATCTGGCTAGCGGGAGGTATTACAATGAGCAGTTCTTC
TRBJ2-1	TRBV2	few	TRBD2	CASSSGLATNEQFF	TGTGCCAGCAGCTCGGGACTAGCAACCAATGAGCAGTTCTTC
TRBJ2-3	TRBV4-1	few	TRBD1	CASSQGDRKADTQYF	TGCGCCAGCAGCCAAGGGGACAGAAAGGCAGATACGCAGTATTTT
TRBJ1-1	TRBV5-4	few	TRBD1	CASSGGTGGFTEAFF	TGTGCCAGCAGCGGAGGGACAGGGGGGTTCACTGAAGCTTTCTTT
TRBJ2-1	TRBV3-1	NA	TRBD1	CASSQTGGEQFF	TGTGCCAGCAGCCAAACAGGGGGCGAGCAGTTCTTC
TRBJ2-1	TRBV20-1	NA	NA	CSARDLIKYNEQFF	TGCAGTGCTAGAGATCTGATCAAATACAATGAGCAGTTCTTC
TRBJ1-2	TRBV4-1	many	NA	CASSQEWGANYGYTF	TGCGCCAGCAGCCAAGAGTGGGGAGCTAACTATGGCTACACCTTC
TRBJ2-7	TRBV4-3	NA	NA	CASSQQTGYEQYF	TGCGCCAGCAGCCAGCAGACAGGATACGAGCAGTACTTC
TRBJ1-2	TRBV9	many	NA	CASSGARALDYGYTF	TGTGCCAGCAGCGGTGCCAGGGCCCTAGACTATGGCTACACCTTC
TRBJ1-2	TRBV4-2	NA	NA	CASSQQGSSGYTF	TGTGCCAGCAGCCAGCAGGGATCGAGCGGCTACACCTTC
TRBJ2-1	TRBV28	few	TRBD2	CASREAGSSYNEQFF	TGTGCCAGCAGAGAAGCGGGGAGCTCCTACAATGAGCAGTTCTTC
TRBJ2-4	TRBV28	few	NA	CASTPTVQNIQYF	TGTGCCAGCACCCCGACAGTTCAAAACATTCAGTACTTC
TRBJ2-3	TRBV12-3/TRBV12-4	NA	TRBD1	CASVNDPGQIRNTQYF	TGTGCCAGCGTAAACGACCCGGGACAGATACGTAATACGCAGTATTTT
TRBJ2-1	TRBV3-1	few	TRBD2	CASSQELSGGYNEQFF	TGTGCCAGCAGCCAAGAGCTCAGCGGGGGGTACAATGAGCAGTTCTTC
TRBJ1-1	TRBV7-3	few	NA	CASSLTGIRDIYTEAFF	TGTGCCAGCAGCTTAACCGGAATCCGGGACATTTACACTGAAGCTTTCTTT
TRBJ2-7	TRBV15	NA	NA	CATSRGGLGAYEQYF	TGTGCCACCAGCAGGGGAGGACTGGGGGCTTACGAGCAGTACTTC
TRBJ1-1	TRBV13	few	NA	CASSISGTLINTEAFF	TGTGCCAGCAGCATTTCCGGGACACTCATTAACACTGAAGCTTTCTTT